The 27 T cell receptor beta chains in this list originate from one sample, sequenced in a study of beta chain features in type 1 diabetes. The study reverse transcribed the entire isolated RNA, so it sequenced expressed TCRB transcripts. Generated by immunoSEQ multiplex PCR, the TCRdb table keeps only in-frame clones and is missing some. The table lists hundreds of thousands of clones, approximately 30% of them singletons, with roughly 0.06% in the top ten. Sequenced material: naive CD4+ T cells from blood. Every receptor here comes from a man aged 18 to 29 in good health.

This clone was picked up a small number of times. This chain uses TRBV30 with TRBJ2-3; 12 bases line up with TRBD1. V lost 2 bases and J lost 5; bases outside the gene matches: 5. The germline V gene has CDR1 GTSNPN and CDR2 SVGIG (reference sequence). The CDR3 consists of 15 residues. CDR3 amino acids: CAWSPGTGGRDTQYF. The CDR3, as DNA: TGTGCCTGGAGTCCAGGGACAGGGGGCCGAGATACGCAGTATTTT.

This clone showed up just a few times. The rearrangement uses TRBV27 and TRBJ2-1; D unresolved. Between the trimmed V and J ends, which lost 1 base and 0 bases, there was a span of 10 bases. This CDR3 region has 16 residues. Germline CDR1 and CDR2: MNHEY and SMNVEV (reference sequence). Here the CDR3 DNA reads TGTGCCAGCAGTTTATTGCGCCAGGCCTCCTACAATGAGCAGTTCTTC. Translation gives CASSLLRQASYNEQFF.

CDR3 nucleotide sequence: TGCAGCGTTGATTCTAGGAGCACAGATACGCAGTATTTT. Encoded protein: CSVDSRSTDTQYF. The chain couples TRBV29-1 to TRBJ2-3; D is unresolved. Germline V lookup: CDR1 SQVTM, CDR2 ANQGSEA. The CDR3 runs to 13 residues. With 3 bases removed from V and 0 bases from J, the gap between germline ends came to 7 bases.

This chain's CDR3 is CASSPRGRADQETQYF. The CDR3 region has the DNA TGTGCCAGCAGCCCCCGCGGCAGGGCCGATCAAGAGACCCAGTACTTC. This chain joins TRBV7-2 and TRBJ2-5; D perhaps matches TRBD1 (5 bases). Germline lookup yields CDR1 SGHTA and CDR2 FQGNSA. The V end lost 5 bases, the J end lost 2 bases, and 18 bases lay between the germline ends. This CDR3 is built from 16 residues.

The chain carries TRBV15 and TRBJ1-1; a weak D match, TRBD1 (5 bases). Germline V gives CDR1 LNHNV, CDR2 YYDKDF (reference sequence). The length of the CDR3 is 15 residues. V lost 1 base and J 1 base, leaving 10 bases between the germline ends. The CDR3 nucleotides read TGTGCCACCAGCAGAGGAGGGACCGGGAACACTGAAGCTTTCTTT. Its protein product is CATSRGGTGNTEAFF. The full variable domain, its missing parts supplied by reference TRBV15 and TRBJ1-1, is DAMVIQNPRYQVTQFGKPVTLSCSQTLNHNVMYWYQQKSSQAPKLLFHYYDKDFNNEADTPDNFQSRRPNTSFCFLDIRSPGLGDTAMYLCATSRGGTGNTEAFFGQGTRLTVV.

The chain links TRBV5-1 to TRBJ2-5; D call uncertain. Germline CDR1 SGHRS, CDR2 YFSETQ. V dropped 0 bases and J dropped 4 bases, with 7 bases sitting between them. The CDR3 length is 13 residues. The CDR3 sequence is CASSLGARETQYF. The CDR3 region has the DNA TGCGCCAGCAGCTTGGGGGCCAGAGAGACCCAGTACTTC.

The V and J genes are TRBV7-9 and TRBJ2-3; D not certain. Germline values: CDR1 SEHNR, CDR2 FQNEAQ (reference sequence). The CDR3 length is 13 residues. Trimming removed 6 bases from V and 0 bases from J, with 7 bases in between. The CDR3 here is CASRDTSTDTQYF. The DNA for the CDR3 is TGTGCCAGCAGGGATACTAGCACAGATACGCAGTATTTT.

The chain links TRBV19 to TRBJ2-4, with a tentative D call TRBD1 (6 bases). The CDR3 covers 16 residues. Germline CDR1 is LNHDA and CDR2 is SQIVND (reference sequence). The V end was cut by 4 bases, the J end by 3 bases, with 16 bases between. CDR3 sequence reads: CASSRQDSLGKNIQYF. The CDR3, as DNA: TGTGCCAGTAGTAGACAGGACTCGTTAGGCAAAAACATTCAGTACTTC.

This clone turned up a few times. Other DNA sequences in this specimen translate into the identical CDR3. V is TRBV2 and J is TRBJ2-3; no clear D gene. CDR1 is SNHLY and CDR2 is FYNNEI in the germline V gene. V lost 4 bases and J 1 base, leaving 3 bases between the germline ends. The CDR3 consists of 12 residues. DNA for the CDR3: TGTGCCAGCAGTGGCGGCACAGATACGCAGTATTTT. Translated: CASSGGTDTQYF. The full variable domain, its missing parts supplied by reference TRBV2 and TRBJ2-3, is EPEVTQTPSHQVTQMGQEVILRCVPISNHLYFYWYRQILGQKVEFLVSFYNNEISEKSEIFDDQFSVERPDGSNFTLKIRSTKLEDSAMYFCASSGGTDTQYFGPGTRLTVL.

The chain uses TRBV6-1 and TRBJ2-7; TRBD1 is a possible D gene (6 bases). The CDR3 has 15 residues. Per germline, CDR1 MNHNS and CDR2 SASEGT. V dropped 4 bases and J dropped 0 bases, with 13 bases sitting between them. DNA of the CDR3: TGTGCCAGCAGTGTCCGGACAGTCTTCTCCTACGAGCAGTACTTC. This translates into CASSVRTVFSYEQYF.

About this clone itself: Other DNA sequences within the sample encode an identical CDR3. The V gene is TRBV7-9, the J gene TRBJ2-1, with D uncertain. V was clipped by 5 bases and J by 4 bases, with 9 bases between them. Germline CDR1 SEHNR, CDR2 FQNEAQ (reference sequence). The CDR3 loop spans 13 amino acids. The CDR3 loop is CASSLGTYNEQFF. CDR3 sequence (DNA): TGTGCCAGCAGCCTAGGAACGTACAATGAGCAGTTCTTC.

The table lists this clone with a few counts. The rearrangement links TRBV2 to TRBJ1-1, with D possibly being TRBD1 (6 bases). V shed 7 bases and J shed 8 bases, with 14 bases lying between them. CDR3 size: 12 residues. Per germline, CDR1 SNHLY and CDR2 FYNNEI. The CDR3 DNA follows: TGTGCCAGCACCGGTGGTGGGGGCGAAGCTTTCTTT. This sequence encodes CASTGGGGEAFF.

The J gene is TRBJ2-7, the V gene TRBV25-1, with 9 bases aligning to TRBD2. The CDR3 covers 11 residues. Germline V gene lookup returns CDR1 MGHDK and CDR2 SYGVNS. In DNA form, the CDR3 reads TGTGCTAGCGGGAGTATCTACGAGCAGTACTTC. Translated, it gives CASGSIYEQYF.

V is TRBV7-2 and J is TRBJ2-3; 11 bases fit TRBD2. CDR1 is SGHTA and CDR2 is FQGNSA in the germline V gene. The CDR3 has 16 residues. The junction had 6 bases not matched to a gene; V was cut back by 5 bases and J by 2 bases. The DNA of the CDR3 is TGTGCCAGCAGCCCAAGACTAGCGGGGCTCACAGATACGCAGTATTTT. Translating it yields CASSPRLAGLTDTQYF.

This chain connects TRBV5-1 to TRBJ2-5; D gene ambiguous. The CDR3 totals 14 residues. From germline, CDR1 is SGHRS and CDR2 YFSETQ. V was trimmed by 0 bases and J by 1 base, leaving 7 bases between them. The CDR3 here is CASSLDLLQETQYF. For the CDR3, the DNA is TGCGCCAGCAGCTTGGACCTCCTCCAAGAGACCCAGTACTTC.

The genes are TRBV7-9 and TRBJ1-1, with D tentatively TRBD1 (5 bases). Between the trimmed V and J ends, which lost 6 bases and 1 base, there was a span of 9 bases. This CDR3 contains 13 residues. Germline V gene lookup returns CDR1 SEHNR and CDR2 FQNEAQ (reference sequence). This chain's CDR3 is CASSLTENTEAFF. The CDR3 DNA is TGTGCCAGCAGTTTGACAGAGAACACTGAAGCTTTCTTT.

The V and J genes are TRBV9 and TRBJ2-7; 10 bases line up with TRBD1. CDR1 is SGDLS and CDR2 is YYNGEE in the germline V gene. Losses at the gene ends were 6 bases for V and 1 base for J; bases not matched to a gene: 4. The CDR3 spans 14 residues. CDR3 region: CASTPGQGSYEQYF. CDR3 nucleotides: TGTGCCAGCACCCCGGGACAGGGGTCCTACGAGCAGTACTTC.

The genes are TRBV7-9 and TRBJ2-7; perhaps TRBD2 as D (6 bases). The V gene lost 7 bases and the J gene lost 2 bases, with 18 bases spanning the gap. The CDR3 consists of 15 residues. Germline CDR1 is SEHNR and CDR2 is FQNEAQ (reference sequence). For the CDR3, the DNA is TGTGCCAGCAAGGAGGGCCCAGGAAGGCCCTACGAGCAGTACTTC. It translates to CASKEGPGRPYEQYF.

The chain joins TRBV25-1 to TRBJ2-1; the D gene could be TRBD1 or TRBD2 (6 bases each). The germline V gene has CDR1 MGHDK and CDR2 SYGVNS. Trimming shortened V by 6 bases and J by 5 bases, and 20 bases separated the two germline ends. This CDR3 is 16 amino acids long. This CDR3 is CASRMGLGGYHNEQFF. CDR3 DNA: TGTGCCAGCAGGATGGGCCTCGGGGGCTATCACAATGAGCAGTTCTTC.

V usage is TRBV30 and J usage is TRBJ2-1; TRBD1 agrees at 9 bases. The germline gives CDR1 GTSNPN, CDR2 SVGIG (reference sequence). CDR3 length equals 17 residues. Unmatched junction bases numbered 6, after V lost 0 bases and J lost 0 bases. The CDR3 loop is CAWSVGLTGGSYNEQFF. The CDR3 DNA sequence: TGTGCCTGGAGTGTAGGGTTGACAGGGGGCTCCTACAATGAGCAGTTCTTC.

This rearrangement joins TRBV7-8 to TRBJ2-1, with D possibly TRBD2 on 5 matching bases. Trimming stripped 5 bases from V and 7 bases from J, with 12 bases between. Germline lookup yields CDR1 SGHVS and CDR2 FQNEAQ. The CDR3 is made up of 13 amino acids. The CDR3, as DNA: TGTGCCAGCAGCGGAGGCGTGCTAAATGAGCAGTTCTTC. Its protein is CASSGGVLNEQFF.

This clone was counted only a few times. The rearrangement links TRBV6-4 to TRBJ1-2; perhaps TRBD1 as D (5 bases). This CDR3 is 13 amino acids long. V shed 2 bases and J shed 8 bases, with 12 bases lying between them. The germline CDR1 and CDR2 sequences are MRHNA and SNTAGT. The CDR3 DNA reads TGTGCCAGCAGTGACCGTACAGGTCGAGGCTACACCTTC. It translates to CASSDRTGRGYTF.

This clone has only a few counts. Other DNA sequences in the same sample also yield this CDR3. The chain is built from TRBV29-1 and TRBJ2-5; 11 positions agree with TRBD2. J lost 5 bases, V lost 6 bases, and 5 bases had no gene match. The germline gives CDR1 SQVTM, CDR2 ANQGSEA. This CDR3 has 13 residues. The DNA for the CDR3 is TGCAGCGTCCGACTAGCGGGATTGGAGACCCAGTACTTC. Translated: CSVRLAGLETQYF.

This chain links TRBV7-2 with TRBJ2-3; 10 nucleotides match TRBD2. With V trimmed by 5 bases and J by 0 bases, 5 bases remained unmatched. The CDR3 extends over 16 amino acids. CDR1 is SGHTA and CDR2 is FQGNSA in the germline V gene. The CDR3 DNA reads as TGTGCCAGCAGCCGACTAGCGGGTCCTAGCACAGATACGCAGTATTTT. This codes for CASSRLAGPSTDTQYF.

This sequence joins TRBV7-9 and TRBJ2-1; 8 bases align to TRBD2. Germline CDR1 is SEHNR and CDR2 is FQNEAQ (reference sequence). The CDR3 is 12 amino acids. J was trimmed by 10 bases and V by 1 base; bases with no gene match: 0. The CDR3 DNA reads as TGTGCCAGCAGCTTAGGACTAGCGGAGCAGTTCTTC. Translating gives CASSLGLAEQFF. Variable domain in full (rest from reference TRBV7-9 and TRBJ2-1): DTGVSQNPRHKITKRGQNVTFRCDPISEHNRLYWYRQTLGQGPEFLTYFQNEAQLEKSRLLSDRFSAERPKGSFSTLEIQRTEQGDSAMYLCASSLGLAEQFFGPGTRLTVL.

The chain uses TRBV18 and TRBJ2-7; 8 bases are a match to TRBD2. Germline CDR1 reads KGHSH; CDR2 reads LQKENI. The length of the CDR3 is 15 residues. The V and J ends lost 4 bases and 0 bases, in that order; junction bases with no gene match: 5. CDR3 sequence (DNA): TGTGCCAGCTCACGTAGCGGGACCGTCTCCTACGAGCAGTACTTC. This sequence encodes CASSRSGTVSYEQYF.

The CDR3 DNA reads as TGTGCCAGTAGTGGAAGGCTAGCGGGACAAGAGACCCAGTACTTC. Translation gives CASSGRLAGQETQYF. This chain links TRBV19 with TRBJ2-5, with 9 bases lining up with TRBD2. The CDR3 runs to 15 residues. The germline V gene encodes CDR1 LNHDA and CDR2 SQIVND (reference sequence). Unmatched junction bases numbered 6, after V lost 5 bases and J lost 2 bases.